This T cell receptor (beta chain) is from a study of breast tumors, draining lymph nodes, adjacent tissues. Each CDR3 protein is one row after TCRdb ran MiXCR on the multiplex PCR reads. The sample carries 16,000 or so distinct CDR3 sequences, just under 45% recorded once. Notes on the study in general: Luminal-like breast cancer showed significantly higher tumor–nontumor repertoire similarity than basal-like. Data only fit, rather than demonstrated, lymph node origin of most tumor T cells. Tumors had less TCR diversity than lymph nodes, more than nontumor tissue. Data fit most tumor T cells coming from lymph node, expanding in tumor.

The germline gives CDR1 DFQATT, CDR2 SNEGSKA (reference sequence). V dropped 0 bases and J dropped 7 bases, with 13 bases sitting between them. This CDR3 comprises 13 residues. This clonotype is medium-sized in the sample. The antigen is unknown. Sequencing used tumor-adjacent breast tissue. The clonotype comes from a female donor with breast cancer. Some clones in this sample may be carry-over from other donors' samples. The rearrangement joins TRBV20-1 to TRBJ2-7; no reliable D call. CDR3 nucleotides: TGCAGTGCTAGAGATCGGGTCAAGGGTGAGCAGTACTTC. It translates to CSARDRVKGEQYF.